The source of this TCR beta chain is a study of OX40 agonist ivuxolimab in advanced cancers. Across the whole study: A diagnosis of hepatocellular carcinoma, melanoma, renal cell or head and neck cancer was present in dose-escalation patients. Males comprised 82.7% of the group, whose mean age was about 62 years (range roughly 23 to 90). General study points: CD4+ and CD8+ T cells in blood underwent clonal expansion by week 6 at 0.1 to 3.0 mg/kg. Those patients achieving a partial response at 0.1-3.0 mg/kg showed among the lowest clonal expansion.

V trimming: 5 bases; J trimming: 0 bases; junction bases outside the gene matches: 3. The germline CDR1 and CDR2 sequences are MNHNS and SASEGT. The CDR3 consists of 14 residues. Concerning this clone: What it recognizes is unknown.

Only in-frame clones appear in the TCRdb table, and some are missing; sequencing was by immunoSEQ multiplex PCR. The profile shows 120,000 or so clones, 89% of them singletons. The receptor was derived from an adult with an advanced solid tumor such as melanoma, head and neck, liver or kidney cancer. The sequences come from CD4+ or CD8+ T cells sorted from blood, collected in a trial of the OX40 agonist ivuxolimab. The J gene is TRBJ2-7, the V gene TRBV6-1, with 8 bases identical to TRBD1. CDR3 loop: CASSRQGSSYEQYF. The CDR3 DNA reads as TGTGCCAGCAGTCGACAGGGGAGCTCCTACGAGCAGTACTTC.